This entry concerns a single TCR beta chain. Its antigen is undetermined. The germline gives CDR1 MGHRA, CDR2 YSYEKL. The CDR3 is 15 amino acids. V lost 4 bases and J lost 4, with 13 bases in between. This specimen belongs to a study of OX40 agonist ivuxolimab in advanced cancers. Study summary: The dose of intravenous ivuxolimab that patients received every 2 weeks ranged from 0.01 to 10 mg/kg. Dose-escalation cases comprised hepatocellular carcinoma, melanoma, renal cell or head and neck cancer.

Study conclusions and caveats: In general, CD8+ T cells held more expanded clones than CD4+ did, on average.

Using immunoSEQ multiplex PCR, the repertoire was profiled, and TCRdb retains in-frame clones only, with some absent. The repertoire holds 75,000 to 95,000 clones, with about 91% as singletons. The chain uses TRBV4-1 and TRBJ2-2, with D maybe TRBD2 (5 bases). The sequenced sample was CD4+ or CD8+ T cells sorted from blood, obtained in a trial of the OX40 agonist ivuxolimab. This TCR came from an adult with an advanced solid tumor such as melanoma, head and neck, liver or kidney cancer. The CDR3 nucleotides are TGCGCCAGCAGCCCCGAGCGGACGGTCACCGGGGAGCTGTTTTTT. Translation gives CASSPERTVTGELFF.